This T cell receptor beta chain was observed in a study of blood T cells in healthy people across ages. This clonotype showed up just once. The antigen is undetermined. Study-wide points: The study found more naive CD4+ cells and higher diversity in long-lived than aged donors.

Germline CDR1 and CDR2: KGHDR and SFDVKD. The CDR3 runs to 16 residues. V was pared by 7 bases and J by 0 bases, with 7 bases of the junction left unmatched. A J-beta primer mix and a sample-barcoded 5' primer were used in a second PCR of roughly 6 to 11 cycles. MiXCR was run by TCRdb on the 5' RACE reads, yielding one entry per CDR3 protein. The repertoire includes more than 650,000 distinct CDR3 sequences, around a fifth of them detected once, and about 22% sits in the top ten. The genes are TRBV24-1 and TRBJ2-3; 9 nucleotides line up with TRBD1. The sample consisted of blood. The receptor was derived from a man aged 70-80 years in good health. CDR3: CATRNSGTGSTDTQYF. The CDR3 DNA reads TGTGCCACCAGAAACTCCGGGACAGGGAGCACAGATACGCAGTATTTT.